These T cell receptor beta chains were read from a single sample in a study of neurological immune-mediated disorders. TCRdb called the 5' RACE reads again in MiXCR, with one record for every CDR3 protein. The sample carries tens of thousands of distinct CDR3 sequences, roughly 5.5% recorded once. The source material was PBMCs. The receptors here all came from a man aged 18 to 29 with multiple sclerosis. Each CDR3 is given with its conserved first and last residue. A D gene is named only where the DNA matches it firmly. Clone size is stated in some rows and not others, as once, few, many or a class when expanded.

j_call	d_call	v_call	clone_size	cdr3_nt	cdr3_aa
TRBJ2-2	TRBD1	TRBV29-1	many	TGCAGCGTTGAAATCCCAGGGGGCGACACCGGGGAGCTGTTTTTT	CSVEIPGGDTGELFF
TRBJ1-5	.	TRBV12-3/TRBV12-4	many	TGTGCCAGCAGTTTCGGGGGCAATCAGCCCCAGCATTTT	CASSFGGNQPQHF
TRBJ2-2	TRBD2	TRBV5-1	many	TGCGCCAGCAGCTCCGACAGCGGGAGGGCTGCCGGGGAGCTGTTTTTT	CASSSDSGRAAGELFF
TRBJ2-1	.	TRBV20-1	many	TGCAGTGCGCTAAGGAGCGTGTTAGGAGAGCAGTTCTTC	CSALRSVLGEQFF
TRBJ2-7	.	TRBV29-1	many	TGCAGCGTTAGGGACGGGAGCTCCTACGAGCAGTACTTC	CSVRDGSSYEQYF
TRBJ1-1	.	TRBV5-1	many	TGCGCCAGCAGGAGGGGGATCACTGAAGCTTTCTTT	CASRRGITEAFF
TRBJ2-1	TRBD2	TRBV12-3/TRBV12-4	many	TGTGCCAGCAGTTTAGCCCGAAGGGGGACTAGCGGGGGGTACAATGAGCAGTTCTTC	CASSLARRGTSGGYNEQFF
TRBJ2-3	.	TRBV5-1	many	TGCGCCAGCTGTCTGGACTCGGACACAGATACGCAGTATTTT	CASCLDSDTDTQYF
TRBJ2-1	.	TRBV5-1	many	TGCGCCAGCAGCTTACCCCTCGAAGAGCAGTTCTTC	CASSLPLEEQFF
TRBJ2-2	.	TRBV4-2	many	TGTGCCAGCAGCCAAGAGTCCGGGGGTGACACCGGGGAGCTGTTTTTT	CASSQESGGDTGELFF
TRBJ2-2	TRBD1	TRBV10-1	many	TGCGCCAGCAGTGAGTCATACGGGACAGCGAACACCGGGGAGCTGTTTTTT	CASSESYGTANTGELFF
TRBJ2-3	TRBD2	TRBV7-6	many	TGTGCCAGCAGATCGATAGCGGGGGGTAGCACAGATACGCAGTATTTT	CASRSIAGGSTDTQYF
TRBJ1-1	.	TRBV9	.	TGTGCCAGCAGCGTAGGGGGAAAACCGAACACTGAAGCTTTCTTT	CASSVGGKPNTEAFF
TRBJ1-3	.	TRBV7-2	many	TGTGCCAGCAGCTTAGTGGCCGCTGGAAAAACCATATATTTT	CASSLVAAGKTIYF
TRBJ1-5	TRBD1	TRBV5-1	many	TGCGCCAGCAGCTTGGACAGGGGCACAGATACGCAGCATTTT	CASSLDRGTDTQHF
TRBJ2-3	.	TRBV2	many	TGTGCCAGCAGTCGAGCAACAGATACGCAGTATTTT	CASSRATDTQYF
TRBJ2-1	TRBD1	TRBV12-3/TRBV12-4	many	TGTGCCAGCAGTAAACAGGGGCATGAGCAGTTCTTC	CASSKQGHEQFF
TRBJ2-2	.	TRBV20-1	many	TGCAGTGCTAAAGACAGTGCTAACACCGGGGAGCTGTTTTTT	CSAKDSANTGELFF
TRBJ2-1	TRBD2	TRBV28	.	TGTGCCAGCAGTTTCACTAGCGGGAGTAGGAATGAGCAGTTCTTC	CASSFTSGSRNEQFF
TRBJ2-5	.	TRBV4-2	many	TGTGCCAGCAGCCAAGATCAGGGCCAAGAGACCCAGTACTTC	CASSQDQGQETQYF
TRBJ2-1	TRBD2	TRBV7-2	many	TGTGCCAGCAGCTTATACAGGACTAGCGGGAGGGCCACCCATGAGCAGTTCTTC	CASSLYRTSGRATHEQFF
TRBJ1-6	.	TRBV20-1	many	TGCAGTGCTAGAGCGTGGGGGAATTCACCCCTCCACTTT	CSARAWGNSPLHF
TRBJ2-5	.	TRBV5-1	many	TGCGCCAGCAGCTTGGGCCTCGGAGAGACCCAGTACTTC	CASSLGLGETQYF
TRBJ1-1	TRBD1	TRBV6-4	many	TGTGCCAGCAGTGACTCTCCGGGACAGGCGAGCACTGAAGCTTTCTTT	CASSDSPGQASTEAFF
TRBJ1-1	.	TRBV5-1	many	TGCGCCAGCAGCTTGGTCGTCAGGGACACTGAAGCTTTCTTT	CASSLVVRDTEAFF
TRBJ1-2	TRBD1	TRBV7-3	many	TGTGCCAGCAGCCCGAGACCTCCCGACAGGGGCACCTTC	CASSPRPPDRGTF
TRBJ2-3	.	TRBV24-1	.	TGTGCCACCGAAGGCGGGACTAGCACAGATACGCAGTATTTT	CATEGGTSTDTQYF
TRBJ2-7	.	TRBV5-5	.	TGTGCCAGCAGCCCTTTATGGACACCTTCCTACGAGCAGTACTTC	CASSPLWTPSYEQYF
TRBJ2-3	.	TRBV7-7	.	TGTGCCAGCAGCTTAAACAACCAGGAGGATACGCAGTATTTT	CASSLNNQEDTQYF
TRBJ2-6	.	TRBV10-3	many	TGTGCCTCTAGCAAGGGGACTGGGGCCAACGTCCTGACTTTC	CASSKGTGANVLTF
TRBJ2-7	TRBD2	TRBV10-3	many	TGTGCCATCAGTGGCTCTAGCGGGACCTACGAGCAGTACTTC	CAISGSSGTYEQYF
TRBJ1-3	.	TRBV3-1	many	TGTGCCAGCAGCCAAGTCGGCAGGGTCTCTGGAAACACCATATATTTT	CASSQVGRVSGNTIYF
TRBJ2-1	.	TRBV12-3/TRBV12-4	many	TGTGCCAGCAGTTTAAACAGTATAGAGTTCTTC	CASSLNSIEFF
TRBJ1-4	.	TRBV24-1	many	TGTGCCACCAGTGATGCAAAAGGGCCCGACAATGAAAAACTGTTTTTT	CATSDAKGPDNEKLFF
TRBJ2-7	.	TRBV7-8	many	TGTGCCAGCAGCTTAGACAGGGCGTACGAGCAGTACTTC	CASSLDRAYEQYF
TRBJ1-1	.	TRBV7-2	many	TGTGCCAGCAATCGGCAGGGATACGCTGAAGCTTTCTTT	CASNRQGYAEAFF
TRBJ1-6	.	TRBV7-6	.	TGTGCCAGCAGCTCAAACAGGGCACACTCACCCCTCCACTTT	CASSSNRAHSPLHF